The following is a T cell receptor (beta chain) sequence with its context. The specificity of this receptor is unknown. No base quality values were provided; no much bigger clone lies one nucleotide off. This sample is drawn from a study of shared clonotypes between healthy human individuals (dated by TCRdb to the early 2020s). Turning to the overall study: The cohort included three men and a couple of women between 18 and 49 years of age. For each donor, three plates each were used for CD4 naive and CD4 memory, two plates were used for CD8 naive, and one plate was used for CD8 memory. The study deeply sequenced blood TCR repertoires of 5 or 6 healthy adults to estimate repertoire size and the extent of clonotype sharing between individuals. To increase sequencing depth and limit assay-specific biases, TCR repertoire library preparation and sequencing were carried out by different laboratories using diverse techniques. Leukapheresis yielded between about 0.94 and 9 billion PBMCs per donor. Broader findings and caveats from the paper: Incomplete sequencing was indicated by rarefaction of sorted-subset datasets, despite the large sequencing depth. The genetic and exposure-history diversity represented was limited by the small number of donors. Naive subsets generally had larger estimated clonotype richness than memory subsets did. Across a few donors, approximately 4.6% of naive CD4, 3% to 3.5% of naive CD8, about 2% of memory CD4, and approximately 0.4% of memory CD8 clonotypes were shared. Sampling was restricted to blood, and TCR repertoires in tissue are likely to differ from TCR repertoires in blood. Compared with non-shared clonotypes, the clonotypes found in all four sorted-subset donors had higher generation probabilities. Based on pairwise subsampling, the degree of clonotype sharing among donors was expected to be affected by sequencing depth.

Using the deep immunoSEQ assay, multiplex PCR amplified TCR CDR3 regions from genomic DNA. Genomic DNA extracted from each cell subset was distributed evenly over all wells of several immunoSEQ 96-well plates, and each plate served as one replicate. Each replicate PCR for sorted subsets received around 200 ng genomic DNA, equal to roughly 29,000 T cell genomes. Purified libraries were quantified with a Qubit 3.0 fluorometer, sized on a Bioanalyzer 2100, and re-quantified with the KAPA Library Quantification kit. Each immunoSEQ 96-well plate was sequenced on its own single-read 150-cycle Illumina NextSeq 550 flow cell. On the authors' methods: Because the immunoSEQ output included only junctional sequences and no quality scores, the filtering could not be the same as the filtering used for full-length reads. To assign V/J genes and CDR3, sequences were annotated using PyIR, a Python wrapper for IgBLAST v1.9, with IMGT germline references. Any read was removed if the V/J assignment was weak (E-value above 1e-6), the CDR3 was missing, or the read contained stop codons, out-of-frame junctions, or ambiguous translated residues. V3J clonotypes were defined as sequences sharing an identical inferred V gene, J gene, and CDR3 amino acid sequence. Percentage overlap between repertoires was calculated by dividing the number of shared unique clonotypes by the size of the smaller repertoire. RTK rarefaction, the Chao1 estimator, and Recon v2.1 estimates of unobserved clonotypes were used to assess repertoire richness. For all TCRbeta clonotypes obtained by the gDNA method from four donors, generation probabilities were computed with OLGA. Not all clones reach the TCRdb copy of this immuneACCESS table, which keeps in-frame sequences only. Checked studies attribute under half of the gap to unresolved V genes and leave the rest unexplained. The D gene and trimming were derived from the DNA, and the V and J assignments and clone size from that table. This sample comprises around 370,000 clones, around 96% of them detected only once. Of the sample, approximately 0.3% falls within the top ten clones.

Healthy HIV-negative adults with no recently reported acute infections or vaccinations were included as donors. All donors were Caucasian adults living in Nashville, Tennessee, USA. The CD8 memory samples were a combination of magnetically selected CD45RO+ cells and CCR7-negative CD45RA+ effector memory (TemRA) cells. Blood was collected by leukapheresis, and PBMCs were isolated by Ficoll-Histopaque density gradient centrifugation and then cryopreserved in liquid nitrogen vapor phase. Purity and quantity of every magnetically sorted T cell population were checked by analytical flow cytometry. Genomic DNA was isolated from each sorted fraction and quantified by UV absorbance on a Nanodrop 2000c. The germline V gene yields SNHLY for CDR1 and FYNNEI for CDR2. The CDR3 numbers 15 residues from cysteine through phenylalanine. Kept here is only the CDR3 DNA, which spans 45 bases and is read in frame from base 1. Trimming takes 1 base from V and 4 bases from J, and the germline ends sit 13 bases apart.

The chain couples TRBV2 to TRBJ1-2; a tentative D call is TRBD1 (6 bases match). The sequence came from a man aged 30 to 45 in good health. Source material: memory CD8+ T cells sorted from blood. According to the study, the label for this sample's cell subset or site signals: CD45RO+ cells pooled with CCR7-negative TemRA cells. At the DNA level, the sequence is TGTGCCAGCAGTGAAGGGACAGCGAGCTCCTATGGCTACACCTTC. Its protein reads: CASSEGTASSYGYTF.